A selection of T cell receptor beta chains follows, all from one sample in a study of shared clonotypes between healthy human individuals. The assay was immunoSEQ multiplex PCR, and TCRdb's table has in-frame clones only and misses some. The sample includes some 1,100,000 clones, about 80% of them seen just once. Sequenced sample: memory CD4+ T cells from PBMCs. All receptors derive from a man aged 18 to 29 in good health. Some clones in this sample may be carry-over from other donors' samples. The conserved cysteine and the conserved F or W are not part of the CDR3 here. The size of a clone is reported for some rows only, either as once, few or many, or as a class for expanded clones.

TRBV5-4	NA	ASSVRRQASYGYT
TRBV29-1	NA	SVDRGRGGELF
TRBV30	NA	AWSLPGRGRLNYGYT
TRBV9	few	ASSVSSDSNTEAF
TRBV7-3	NA	ASSLGQNYGYT
TRBV19	NA	ASSIGTWRTVANYGYT
TRBV28	NA	ASSSGTSGINEQF
TRBV6-5	NA	ASSYSLAARAGELF
TRBV7-3	once	ASSLGASEYTGELF
TRBV6-6	NA	ASSLGGSSYEQY
TRBV5-6	NA	ASSPWGGNTEAF
TRBV7-9	NA	ASRGRQETQY
TRBV30	NA	AWSPPTRSTDTQY
TRBV7-3	NA	ASSHDRDNEQF
TRBV5-1	NA	ASSGGELVNEQY
TRBV5-1	NA	ASSPSTDPYEQY
TRBV11-2	NA	ASSFTGRGPNTIY
TRBV18	NA	ASSPGGHEQY
TRBV7-3	NA	ASSSGSGELF
TRBV7-2	NA	ASSLATTGPHEAF
TRBV28	NA	ASQQGSHQPQH
TRBV29-1	NA	SVAGGTEDTEAF
TRBV5-1	NA	ASSPQRQGDEQY
TRBV2	NA	ASRPTSGRALNEQF
TRBV7-9	few	ASSTRGDNVYEQY
TRBV5-6	NA	ASSLGPPTGGGEDTQY
TRBV29-1	few	SVTQSRGYGYT
TRBV5-4	few	ASSLGGTSGRYEQF
TRBV5-5	once	ASTKNHADTQY
TRBV5-1	few	ASSLALWTADTQY
TRBV30	NA	ACSRGSTYEQY
TRBV12-5	NA	ASALGTGQYEQY
TRBV29-1	NA	SGRRGPEQY
TRBV28	NA	ASSPAGDRVGYEQY
TRBV2	NA	ASHLDGVNTEAF
TRBV11-2	NA	ASSPLTSGRALGETQY
TRBV7-2	NA	ASSYRTSGIQEQY
TRBV6-6	NA	ASSLTNNEQF
TRBV30	once	AWSVSPGGQETQY
TRBV11-3	NA	ASSFGTGGGETQY
TRBV5-1	NA	ASSSGRGFQETQY